A single sample is the source of the 10 T cell receptor beta chains below, sequenced in a study of beta chain features in type 1 diabetes. The isolated RNA, all of it, was reverse transcribed, so expressed TCRB transcripts were what got sequenced. The table came from immunoSEQ multiplex PCR; TCRdb's copy has only in-frame clones and leaves some out. This repertoire shows a few hundred thousand clones, roughly 13% found once; its top ten account for about 0.018%. Study-wide results and limits: TCRB CDR3s were moderately but significantly shorter in Type 1 diabetes patients in all four CD4+ subsets.

Antigen specificity for these receptors is unknown. Sample: naive CD4+ T cells from blood. These receptors came from a man aged 30-40 years with type 1 diabetes.

This clone has only a few counts. The chain couples TRBV30 to TRBJ1-3; TRBD1 might be the D (5 bases). This CDR3 comprises 15 residues. V gave up 3 bases and J gave up 4 bases, with 16 bases separating them. CDR1 and CDR2 (germline): GTSNPN, SVGIG (reference sequence). The CDR3 spells CAWSPPPGRGNTIYF. For the CDR3, the DNA is TGTGCCTGGAGCCCTCCCCCAGGGCGAGGAAACACCATATATTTT.

The chain employs TRBV7-9 and TRBJ1-2; the D gene is possibly TRBD1 (6 bases). CDR1 is SEHNR and CDR2 is FQNEAQ in the germline V gene (reference sequence). With 4 bases removed from V and 2 bases from J, the gap between germline ends came to 11 bases. CDR3 length equals 14 residues. In nucleotides, the CDR3 is TGTGCCAGCAGCTCCGGACAGCAGAACTATGGCTACACCTTC. As protein: CASSSGQQNYGYTF.

The chain's CDR3 is CASSPDGLEERAQYF. CDR3 bases: TGTGCCAGCAGCCCAGACGGACTAGAAGAGAGGGCCCAGTACTTC. The chain links TRBV7-2 to TRBJ2-5; 7 positions match TRBD2. Losses at the gene ends were 5 bases for V and 9 bases for J; bases not matched to a gene: 15. CDR1 is SGHTA, CDR2 FQGNSA, per germline. This CDR3 contains 15 residues.

A few counts support this clone. It is likely a read error, because the conserved phenylalanine at the end of the CDR3 is missing. The chain links TRBV28 to TRBJ1-2; TRBD1 is a possible D gene (5 bases). Germline-derived CDR1 and CDR2 are MDHEN and SYDVKM. V was clipped by 8 bases and J by 6 bases, with 13 bases between them. CDR3 size: 12 residues. CDR3 in DNA: TGTGCCAGCCTGGGCAGGGAAGATGGCTACACCCTC. Translating gives CASLGREDGYTL.

The chain joins TRBV6-6 to TRBJ1-1, with unresolved D. This CDR3 has 12 amino acids. Germline V gene sequence: CDR1 MNHNY, CDR2 SVGAGI (reference sequence). V gave up 6 bases and J gave up 5 bases, with 10 bases separating them. The DNA for the CDR3 is TGTGCCAGCAGGTGGGGAGAAACTGAAGCTTTCTTT. It yields the protein CASRWGETEAFF.

The chain joins TRBV27 to TRBJ2-2; 13 bases agree with TRBD2. The germline V gene has CDR1 MNHEY and CDR2 SMNVEV (reference sequence). The V and J ends lost 4 bases and 7 bases, in that order; junction bases with no gene match: 9. CDR3 length: 17 amino acids. This CDR3 is CASSSTSGRARGGELFF. The CDR3 nucleotides are TGTGCCAGCAGTTCTACTAGCGGGAGGGCCCGGGGCGGGGAGCTGTTTTTT.

The chain carries TRBV19 and TRBJ1-2; 7 bases match TRBD1. Germline lookup yields CDR1 LNHDA and CDR2 SQIVND (reference sequence). The CDR3 loop spans 15 amino acids. V lost 4 bases to trimming and J lost 3 bases; unmatched junction nucleotides: 8. CDR3 residues: CASSSRDSLDYGYTF. The CDR3 DNA sequence: TGTGCCAGTAGTAGCCGGGACAGTCTGGACTATGGCTACACCTTC.

The rearrangement uses TRBV4-2 and TRBJ2-1; D may be TRBD1 (6 bases). V was pared by 0 bases and J by 15 bases, with 15 bases between. CDR3 length: 13 residues. Germline loops: CDR1 LGHNA, CDR2 YNFKEQ. Here the CDR3 reads CASSQDLGQGLFF. The CDR3 nucleotides read TGTGCCAGCAGCCAAGATCTCGGCCAGGGGCTGTTCTTC.

The chain uses TRBV12-1 and TRBJ1-1. TRBV12-1 is labeled a pseudogene. There are 16 residues in the CDR3. The CDR3 bases are TGTGCCAGCAGCTTTGCACGGGGTCTCGGTGTCGCTGAAGCTTTCTTT. Translating gives CASSFARGLGVAEAFF.

The chain couples TRBV9 to TRBJ2-1, with 9 bases aligning to TRBD2. Germline trimming cut 7 bases from V and 6 bases from J; bases unmatched to any gene: 11. Germline V lookup: CDR1 SGDLS, CDR2 YYNGEE. The CDR3 is 15 residues long. The CDR3 spells CASSLISGGSNEQFF. The CDR3 nucleotides are TGTGCCAGCTCACTTATTAGCGGGGGATCCAATGAGCAGTTCTTC.